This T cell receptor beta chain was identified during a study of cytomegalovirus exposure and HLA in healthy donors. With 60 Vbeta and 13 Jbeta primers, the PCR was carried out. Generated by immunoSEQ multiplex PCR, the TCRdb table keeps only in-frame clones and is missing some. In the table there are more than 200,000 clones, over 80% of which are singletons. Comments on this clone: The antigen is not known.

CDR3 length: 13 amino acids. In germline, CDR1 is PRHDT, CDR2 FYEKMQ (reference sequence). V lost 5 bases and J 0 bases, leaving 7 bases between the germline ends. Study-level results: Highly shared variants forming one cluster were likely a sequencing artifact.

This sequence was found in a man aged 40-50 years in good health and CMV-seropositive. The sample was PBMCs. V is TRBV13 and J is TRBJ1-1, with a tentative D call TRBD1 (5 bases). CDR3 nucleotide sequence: TGTGCCAGCAGCAGGGGCCTGAACACTGAAGCTTTCTTT. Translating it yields CASSRGLNTEAFF.